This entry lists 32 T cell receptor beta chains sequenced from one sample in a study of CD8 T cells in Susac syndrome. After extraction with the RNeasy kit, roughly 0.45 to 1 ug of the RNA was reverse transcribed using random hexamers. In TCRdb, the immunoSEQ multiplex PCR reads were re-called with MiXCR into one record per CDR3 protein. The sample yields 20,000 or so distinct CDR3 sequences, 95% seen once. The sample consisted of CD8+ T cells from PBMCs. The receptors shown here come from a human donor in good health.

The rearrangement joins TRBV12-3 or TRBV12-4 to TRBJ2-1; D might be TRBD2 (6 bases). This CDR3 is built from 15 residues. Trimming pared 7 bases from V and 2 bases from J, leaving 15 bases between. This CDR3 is CASTPEVAAYNEQFF. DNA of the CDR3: TGTGCCAGCACCCCAGAGGTAGCGGCCTACAATGAGCAGTTCTTC.

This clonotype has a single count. CDR3 protein: CASSRNREGHSGNTIYF. The DNA of the CDR3 is TGTGCCAGCAGCCGTAACAGGGAGGGCCACTCTGGAAACACCATATATTTT. V and J are TRBV27 and TRBJ1-3, with a tentative D call TRBD1 (6 bases). The CDR3 consists of 17 residues. Between the trimmed V and J ends, which lost 6 bases and 0 bases, there was a span of 18 bases. In germline, CDR1 is MNHEY, CDR2 SMNVEV (reference sequence).

CDR3 bases: TGTGCCAGCAGTTTAGAAACAGGGGCGGACGATCAGTTCTTC. Amino acids: CASSLETGADDQFF. The chain links TRBV12-3 or TRBV12-4 to TRBJ2-1; 7 bases map to TRBD1. There are 14 residues in the CDR3. Trimming cost V 1 base and J 13 bases; bases outside gene matches: 10.

The CDR3 sequence: CASSHLVRLWTADQETQYF. Here the CDR3 DNA reads TGTGCCAGCAGCCATTTGGTCCGGTTGTGGACAGCAGACCAAGAGACCCAGTACTTC. The chain employs TRBV3-1 and TRBJ2-5; D is perhaps TRBD1 (6 bases). V was shortened by 3 bases and J by 0 bases, with 23 bases between the two germline ends. The CDR3 consists of 19 residues. Per germline, CDR1 LGHDT and CDR2 YNNKEL (reference sequence).

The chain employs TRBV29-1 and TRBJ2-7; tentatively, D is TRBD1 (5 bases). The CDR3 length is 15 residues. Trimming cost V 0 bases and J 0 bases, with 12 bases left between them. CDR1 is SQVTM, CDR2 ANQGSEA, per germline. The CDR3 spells CSVEDPTVSSYEQYF. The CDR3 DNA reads TGCAGCGTTGAAGACCCGACAGTGAGCTCCTACGAGCAGTACTTC.

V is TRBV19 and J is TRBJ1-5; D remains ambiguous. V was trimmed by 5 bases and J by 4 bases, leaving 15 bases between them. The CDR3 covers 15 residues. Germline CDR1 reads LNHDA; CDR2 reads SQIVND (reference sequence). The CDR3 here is CASSRPGGLNQPQHF. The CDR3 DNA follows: TGTGCCAGTAGTCGCCCCGGCGGCTTAAATCAGCCCCAGCATTTT.

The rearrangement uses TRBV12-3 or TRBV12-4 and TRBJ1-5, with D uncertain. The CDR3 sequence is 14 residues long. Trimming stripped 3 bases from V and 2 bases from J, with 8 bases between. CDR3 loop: CASSFMERNQPQHF. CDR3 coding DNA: TGTGCCAGCAGTTTTATGGAACGCAATCAGCCCCAGCATTTT.

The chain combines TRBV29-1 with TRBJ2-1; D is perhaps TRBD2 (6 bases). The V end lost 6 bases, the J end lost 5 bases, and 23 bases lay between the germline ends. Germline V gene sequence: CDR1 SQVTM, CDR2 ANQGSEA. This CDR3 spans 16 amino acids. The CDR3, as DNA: TGCAGCGTGGGGGATATGCGGGGTTTCCCTCACAATGAGCAGTTCTTC. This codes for CSVGDMRGFPHNEQFF.

Here the CDR3 reads CASSQSHPRLEQFF. CDR3 nucleotide sequence: TGTGCCAGCAGCCAGAGCCACCCGCGACTCGAGCAGTTCTTC. V usage is TRBV4-2 and J usage is TRBJ2-1, with D unclear. CDR3 size: 14 residues. The V gene's germline CDR1 is LGHNA and CDR2 YNFKEQ. The germline V and J ends were trimmed by 3 bases and 10 bases, with 16 bases remaining between them.

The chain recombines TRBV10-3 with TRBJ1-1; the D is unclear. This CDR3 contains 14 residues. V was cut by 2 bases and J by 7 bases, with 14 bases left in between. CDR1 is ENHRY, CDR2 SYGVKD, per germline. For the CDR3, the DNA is TGTGCCATCAGTGAGAGACGGGAAGGATTTGAAGCTTTCTTT. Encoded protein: CAISERREGFEAFF.

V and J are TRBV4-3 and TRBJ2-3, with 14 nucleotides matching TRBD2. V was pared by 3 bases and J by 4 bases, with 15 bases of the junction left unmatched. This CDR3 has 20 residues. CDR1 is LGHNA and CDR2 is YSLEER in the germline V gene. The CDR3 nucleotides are TGCGCCAGCAGCCAGGGATCGGGACTAGCGGGAGTAATTGGCCCAGATACGCAGTATTTT. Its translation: CASSQGSGLAGVIGPDTQYF.

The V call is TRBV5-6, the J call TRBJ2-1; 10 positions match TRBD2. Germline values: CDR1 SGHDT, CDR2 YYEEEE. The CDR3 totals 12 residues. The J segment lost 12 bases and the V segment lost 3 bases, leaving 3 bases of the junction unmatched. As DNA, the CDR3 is TGTGCCAGCAGCTCCGGACTAGCGGTGCAGTTCTTC. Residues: CASSSGLAVQFF.

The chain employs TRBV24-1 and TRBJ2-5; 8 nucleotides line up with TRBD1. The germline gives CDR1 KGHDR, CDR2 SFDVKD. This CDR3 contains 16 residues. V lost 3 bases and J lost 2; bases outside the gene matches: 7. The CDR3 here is CATSDPKTGGQETQYF. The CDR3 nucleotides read TGTGCCACCAGTGATCCAAAAACAGGGGGACAAGAGACCCAGTACTTC.

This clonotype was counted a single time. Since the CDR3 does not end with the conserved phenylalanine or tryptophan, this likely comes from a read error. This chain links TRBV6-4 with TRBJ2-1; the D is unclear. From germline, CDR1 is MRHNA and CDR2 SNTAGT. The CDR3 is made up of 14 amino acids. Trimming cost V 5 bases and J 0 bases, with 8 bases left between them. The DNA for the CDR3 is TGTGCCAGCAGTCAGGATGCCTCCTACAATGAGCAGTTCTCC. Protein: CASSQDASYNEQFS.

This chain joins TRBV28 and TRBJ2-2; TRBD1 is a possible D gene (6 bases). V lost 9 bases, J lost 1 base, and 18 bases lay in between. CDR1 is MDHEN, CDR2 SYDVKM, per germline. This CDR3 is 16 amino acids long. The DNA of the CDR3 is TGTGCCAGTCACTGGGGGCCGGGACAGAACACCGGGGAGCTGTTTTTT. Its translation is CASHWGPGQNTGELFF.

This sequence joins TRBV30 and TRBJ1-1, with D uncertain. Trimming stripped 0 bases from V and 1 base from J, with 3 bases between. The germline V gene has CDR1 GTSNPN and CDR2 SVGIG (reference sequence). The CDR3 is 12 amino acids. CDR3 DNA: TGTGCCTGGAGTGTATGGAACACTGAAGCTTTCTTT. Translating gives CAWSVWNTEAFF.

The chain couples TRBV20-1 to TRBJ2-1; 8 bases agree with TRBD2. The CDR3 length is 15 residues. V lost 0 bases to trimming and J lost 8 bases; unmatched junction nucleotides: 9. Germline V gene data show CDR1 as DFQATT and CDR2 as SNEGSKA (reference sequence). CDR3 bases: TGCAGTGCTAGAGATTTAGGGGGACTAGTTCATGAGCAGTTCTTC. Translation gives CSARDLGGLVHEQFF.

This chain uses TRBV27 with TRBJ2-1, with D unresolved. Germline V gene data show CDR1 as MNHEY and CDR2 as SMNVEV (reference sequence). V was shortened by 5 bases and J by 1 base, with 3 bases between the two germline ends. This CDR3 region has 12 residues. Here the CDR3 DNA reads TGTGCCAGCAGTGGGTCCTACAATGAGCAGTTCTTC. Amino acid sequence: CASSGSYNEQFF.

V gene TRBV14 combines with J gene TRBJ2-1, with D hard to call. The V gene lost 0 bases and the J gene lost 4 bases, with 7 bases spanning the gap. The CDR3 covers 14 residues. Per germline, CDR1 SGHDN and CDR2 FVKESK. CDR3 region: CASSQESVYNEQFF. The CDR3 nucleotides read TGTGCCAGCAGCCAAGAATCCGTTTACAATGAGCAGTTCTTC.

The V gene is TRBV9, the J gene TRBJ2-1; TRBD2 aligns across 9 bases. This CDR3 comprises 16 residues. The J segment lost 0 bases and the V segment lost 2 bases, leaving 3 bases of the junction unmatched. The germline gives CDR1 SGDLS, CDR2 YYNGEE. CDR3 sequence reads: CASSVGSGSSYNEQFF. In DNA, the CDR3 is TGTGCCAGCAGCGTTGGTAGCGGGAGCTCCTACAATGAGCAGTTCTTC. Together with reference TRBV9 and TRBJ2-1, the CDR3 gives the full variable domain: DSGVTQTPKHLITATGQRVTLRCSPRSGDLSVYWYQQSLDQGLQFLIQYYNGEERAKGNILERFSAQQFPDLHSELNLSSLELGDSALYFCASSVGSGSSYNEQFFGPGTRLTVL.

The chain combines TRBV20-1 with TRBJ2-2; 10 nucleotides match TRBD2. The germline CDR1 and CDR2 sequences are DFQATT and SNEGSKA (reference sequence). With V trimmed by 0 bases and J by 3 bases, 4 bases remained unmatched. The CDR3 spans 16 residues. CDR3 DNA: TGCAGTGCTAGAGATTTACTAGCGGGGTACACCGGGGAGCTGTTTTTT. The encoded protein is CSARDLLAGYTGELFF.

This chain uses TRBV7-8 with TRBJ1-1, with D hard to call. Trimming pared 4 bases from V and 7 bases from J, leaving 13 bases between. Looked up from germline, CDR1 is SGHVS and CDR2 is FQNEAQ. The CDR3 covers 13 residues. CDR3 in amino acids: CASSSRELSEAFF. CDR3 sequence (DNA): TGTGCCAGCAGCTCGAGGGAGTTGAGTGAAGCTTTCTTT. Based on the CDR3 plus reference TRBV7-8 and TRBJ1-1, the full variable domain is GAGVSQSPRYKVAKRGQDVALRCDPISGHVSLFWYQQALGQGPEFLTYFQNEAQLDKSGLPSDRFFAERPEGSVSTLKIQRTQQEDSAVYLCASSSRELSEAFFGQGTRLTVV.

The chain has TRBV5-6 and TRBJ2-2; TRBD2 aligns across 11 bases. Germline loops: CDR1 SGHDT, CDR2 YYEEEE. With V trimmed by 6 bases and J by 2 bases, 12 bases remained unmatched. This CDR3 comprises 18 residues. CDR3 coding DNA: TGTGCCAGCACTCCGGGACTAGCGGTTCTCCCAAACACCGGGGAGCTGTTTTTT. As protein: CASTPGLAVLPNTGELFF.

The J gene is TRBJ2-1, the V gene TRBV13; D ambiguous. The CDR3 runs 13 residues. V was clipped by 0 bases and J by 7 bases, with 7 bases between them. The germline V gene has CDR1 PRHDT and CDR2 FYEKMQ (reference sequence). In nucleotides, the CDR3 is TGTGCCAGCAGCTTAGGACTACTAAATGAGCAGTTCTTC. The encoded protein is CASSLGLLNEQFF. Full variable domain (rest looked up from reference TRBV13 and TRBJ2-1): AAGVIQSPRHLIKEKRETATLKCYPIPRHDTVYWYQQGPGQDPQFLISFYEKMQSDKGSIPDRFSAQQFSDYHSELNMSSLELGDSALYFCASSLGLLNEQFFGPGTRLTVL.

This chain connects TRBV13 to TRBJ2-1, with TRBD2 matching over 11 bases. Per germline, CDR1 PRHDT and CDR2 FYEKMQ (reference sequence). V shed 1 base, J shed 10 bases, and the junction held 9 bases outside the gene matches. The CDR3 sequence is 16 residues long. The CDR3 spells CASSLEWLAGGREQFF. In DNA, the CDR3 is TGTGCCAGCAGCTTAGAATGGCTAGCGGGAGGAAGGGAGCAGTTCTTC.

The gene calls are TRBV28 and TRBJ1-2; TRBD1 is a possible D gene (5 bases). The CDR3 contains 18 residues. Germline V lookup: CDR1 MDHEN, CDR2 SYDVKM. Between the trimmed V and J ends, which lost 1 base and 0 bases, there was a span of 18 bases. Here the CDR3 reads CASSLFYFWGPANYGYTF. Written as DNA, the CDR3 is TGTGCCAGCAGTTTATTCTATTTTTGGGGCCCGGCTAACTATGGCTACACCTTC.

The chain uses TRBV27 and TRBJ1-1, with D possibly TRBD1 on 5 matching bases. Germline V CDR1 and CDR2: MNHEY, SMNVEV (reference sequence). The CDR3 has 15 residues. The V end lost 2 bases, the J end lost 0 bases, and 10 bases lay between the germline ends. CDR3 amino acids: CASSLGTRMNTEAFF. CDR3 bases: TGTGCCAGCAGTTTAGGGACCAGGATGAACACTGAAGCTTTCTTT.

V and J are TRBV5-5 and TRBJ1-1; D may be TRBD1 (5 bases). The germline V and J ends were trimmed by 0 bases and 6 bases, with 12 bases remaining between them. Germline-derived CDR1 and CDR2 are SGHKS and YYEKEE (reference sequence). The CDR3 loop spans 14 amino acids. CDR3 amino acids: CASSLERGVPEAFF. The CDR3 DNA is TGTGCCAGCAGCTTGGAAAGGGGAGTCCCTGAAGCTTTCTTT.

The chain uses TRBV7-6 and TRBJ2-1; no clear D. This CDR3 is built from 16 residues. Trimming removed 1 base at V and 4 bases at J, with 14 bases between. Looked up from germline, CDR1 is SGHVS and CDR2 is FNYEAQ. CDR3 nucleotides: TGTGCCAGCAGCTTAGTATGGTCTTCGGTTTACAATGAGCAGTTCTTC. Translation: CASSLVWSSVYNEQFF.

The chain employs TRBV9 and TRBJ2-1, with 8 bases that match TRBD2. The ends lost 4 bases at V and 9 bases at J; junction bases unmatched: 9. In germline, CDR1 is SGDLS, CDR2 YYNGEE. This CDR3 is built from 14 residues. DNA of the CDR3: TGTGCCAGCAGCCGAGCGGGAGCCTCTCCTGAGCAGTTCTTC. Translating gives CASSRAGASPEQFF. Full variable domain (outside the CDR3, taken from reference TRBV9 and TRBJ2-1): DSGVTQTPKHLITATGQRVTLRCSPRSGDLSVYWYQQSLDQGLQFLIQYYNGEERAKGNILERFSAQQFPDLHSELNLSSLELGDSALYFCASSRAGASPEQFFGPGTRLTVL.

This chain's CDR3 is CSVRTSGFWGAKNIQYF. DNA of the CDR3: TGCAGCGTTCGGACTAGCGGGTTTTGGGGGGCCAAAAACATTCAGTACTTC. This chain uses TRBV29-1 with TRBJ2-4, with TRBD2 identical over 11 bases. Germline loops: CDR1 SQVTM, CDR2 ANQGSEA. The CDR3 loop spans 17 amino acids. V shed 5 bases, J shed 1 base, and the junction held 10 bases outside the gene matches.

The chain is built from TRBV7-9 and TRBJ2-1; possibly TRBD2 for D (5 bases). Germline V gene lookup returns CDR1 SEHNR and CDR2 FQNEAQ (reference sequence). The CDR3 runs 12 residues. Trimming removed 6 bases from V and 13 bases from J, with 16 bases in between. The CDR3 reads CASRLTTTSQFF. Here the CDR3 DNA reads TGTGCCAGCAGGCTGACTACAACCTCACAGTTCTTC.